This T cell receptor (beta chain) was observed in a study of persistence of HIV-infected CD4 T cells. V was pared by 5 bases and J by 1 base, with 7 bases of the junction left unmatched. The CDR3 is made up of 15 amino acids. The germline gives CDR1 LNHDA, CDR2 SQIVND (reference sequence). On this clone itself: Its antigen is currently unknown.

The libraries were made with immunoSEQ version 4 in survey mode. Generated by immunoSEQ multiplex PCR, the TCRdb table keeps only in-frame clones and is missing some. This sample has tens of thousands of clones, with around 80% found just once. The stimulus was lysate of CMV-infected fibroblasts, approximately 9.7 ug/mL. CD40L-negative CD69-negative CD45RO-high memory CD4+ T cells were sorted as populations depleted of antigen-responding cells. Plasma HIV-1 RNA stayed below 50 copies/mL for at least 4 years. Donors had CD4+ T cell counts above 400 cells/uL and were CMV-seropositive. The J gene is TRBJ1-1, the V gene TRBV19; 7 nucleotides match TRBD1. This TCR was recovered from an adult woman with HIV who was CMV-seropositive. This sample comprised CD4+ T cells sorted from PBMCs after approximately 19-hour stimulation, obtained from a patient who received antiretroviral therapy. CDR3 sequence reads: CASSAQGWGNTEAFF. The CDR3 DNA follows: TGTGCCAGTAGTGCACAGGGGTGGGGGAACACTGAAGCTTTCTTT.